This T cell receptor beta chain was identified in a study of cytotoxic CD8 clonotypes in ibrutinib-treated CLL (dated by TCRdb to the early 2020s). In terms of the full investigation: The cohort had about a dozen relapsed/refractory and some 15 treatment-naive patients; some 17 were IGHV unmutated. Partial responses were observed in 24 patients and complete responses in 2; after a median follow-up of roughly 72 months, remission was maintained in around 14 patients and progression was observed in some twelve. Response samples were obtained after a median of around 11 months of treatment, with a range of about 6 to 36 months. An average of around 250,000 productive templates and 94,082 productive rearrangements was obtained per sample. Longitudinal samples were available for about 30% of the roughly 90 trial participants. Cryopreserved peripheral blood mononuclear cells were collected at three points: before therapy, at response, and at either sustained remission or disease progression. Every sample from remission and from progressive disease was obtained while the patients were still on ibrutinib.

Results and caveats for the whole study, not just this receptor: An increase in clonality was observed at ibrutinib response, with clonality remaining stable during sustained remission and falling back toward baseline at progression. Public clonotypes were rare and either shrank or stayed stable during treatment, and the rise in clonality at ibrutinib response reflected expansion of private clonotypes. Sustained-remission and progressing patients did not have matched sampling times, and lymph node repertoires were not examined. At baseline, clonality was higher than in age-matched healthy donors and showed a strong correlation with circulating CD8+ T-cell counts.

Each clonotype received, on average, 10x coverage in deep resolution sequencing performed on a MiSeq, where the target depth lay between 1 in 1 million and 1 in 200,000 T cells. TCR beta libraries were generated with the immunoSEQ hsTCRB Kit. The source study handled its data this way. Data were analyzed with ImmunoSEQ Data Assistant and ImmunoSEQ Analyzer, with V, D and J genes assigned per IMGT definitions. Clonality was computed as one minus normalized Shannon entropy of productive rearrangement frequencies, ranging from 0 to 1. Only overrepresented clonotypes making up at least 0.05% of the repertoire of each patient were included in the public clonotype analysis. About a dozen age-matched healthy donor repertoires from immuneACCESS served as clonality controls. Not all clones reach the TCRdb copy of this immuneACCESS table, which keeps in-frame sequences only. Checked studies attribute under half of the gap to unresolved V genes and leave the rest unexplained. D and trimming come from the DNA, and the V and J calls and clone size come from that table. Recorded for this sample are 150,000 or so clones; around nine tenths of them occurred a single time. Of the sample, about 3% is held by the ten largest clones.

Sample time point, as interpreted from the label and publication: progressive disease on ibrutinib. For TCR beta library preparation, about 1.8 micrograms of genomic DNA were isolated from cryopreserved PBMCs. Longitudinal blood samples from CLL patients on ibrutinib monotherapy were analyzed using high-throughput TCR beta sequencing. Patients were enrolled in a phase 2 open-label single-center ibrutinib monotherapy trial. Comment on this clone: The clone's antigen remains unknown. No qualities accompany the bases; no much larger clone lies one base away.

The starting material was PBMCs, obtained at disease progression, from a patient treated with ibrutinib. The sequence came from a human donor with chronic lymphocytic leukemia.

The CDR3 sequence is CAWRRDPAVGAQYF. Read as DNA, the sequence is TGTGCCTGGAGGCGGGACCCCGCCGTGGGTGCGCAGTATTTT. This chain joins TRBV30 to TRBJ2-3; the D gene is perhaps TRBD2, from 6 matching bases. Reading the germline V gene (reference sequence) gives CDR1 GTSNPN and CDR2 SVGIG. The trim is 3 bases for V and 10 bases for J, with a gap of 20 bases between the germline ends. The CDR3 measures 14 amino acids from cysteine to phenylalanine. The sequence is cut down to CDR3 DNA, 42 bases in frame from base 1.